Below are 32 T cell receptor beta chains sequenced from a single sample in a study of vaccination effects on CD4 cells after COVID-19. Their antigen targets remain unknown. Repertoires were generated with immunoSEQ multiplex PCR, while TCRdb's copy carries only in-frame clones and drops some. The data show 30,000 to 40,000 clones, 72% seen once. In the ViraFEST assay, antigen-specific CD4+ clonotypes were identified by expansion after peptide-pool stimulation. Investigators separated out CD4+ T cells once 10 days of culture had passed. BNT162b2 vaccine or mRNA-1273 vaccine was given to participants in two doses. The sample in question was CD4+ T cells from PBMCs cultured with HCoV-229E spike peptides, obtained after COVID-19 vaccination. Receptors originate from a human donor who received a COVID-19 vaccine.

This clone is a singleton in its sample. The chain employs TRBV5-4 and TRBJ2-5; TRBD2 might be the D (5 bases). V was pared by 2 bases and J by 5 bases, with 13 bases between. Germline V lookup: CDR1 SGHNT, CDR2 YYREEE (reference sequence). The CDR3 is 14 amino acids. CDR3 protein: CASSLPRGQETQYF. In DNA, the CDR3 is TGTGCCAGCAGCTTACCTCGGGGTCAGGAGACCCAGTACTTC.

V gene TRBV2 combines with J gene TRBJ2-6, with TRBD1 identical over 8 bases. CDR1 and CDR2 (germline): SNHLY, FYNNEI. Trimming removed 1 base from V and 2 bases from J; junction bases left unmatched: 4. The CDR3 is made up of 17 amino acids. CDR3 in amino acids: CASSEGTGRAGANVLTF. Written as DNA, the CDR3 is TGTGCCAGCAGTGAAGGGACAGGGAGAGCTGGGGCCAACGTCCTGACTTTC.

The chain employs TRBV7-9 and TRBJ1-2, with a weak D call TRBD1 (5 bases). V was trimmed by 2 bases and J by 4 bases, leaving 14 bases between them. CDR3 length: 15 amino acids. The germline gives CDR1 SEHNR, CDR2 FQNEAQ (reference sequence). CDR3 sequence reads: CASSLSGRVIYGYTF. The CDR3 DNA sequence: TGTGCCAGCAGCTTATCAGGGAGGGTAATCTATGGCTACACCTTC.

V and J are TRBV11-2 and TRBJ1-1, with a tentative D call TRBD1 (6 bases). With 11 bases removed from V and 5 bases from J, the gap between germline ends came to 30 bases. The CDR3 runs to 17 residues. Germline-derived CDR1 and CDR2 are SGHAT and FQNNGV. The chain's CDR3 is CASGVPDFGGRDTEAFF. The DNA of the CDR3 is TGTGCCTCCGGAGTACCTGACTTTGGGGGCAGGGATACTGAAGCTTTCTTT.

J is TRBJ1-2 and V is TRBV2; D call uncertain. CDR1 is SNHLY, CDR2 FYNNEI, per germline. This CDR3 comprises 12 residues. Trimming left V 3 bases short and J 12 bases short, with 14 bases between. The CDR3 coding sequence is TGTGCCAGCAGTGATTGGAACATCGCCCACACCTTC. This gives the protein CASSDWNIAHTF.

The rearrangement links TRBV20-1 to TRBJ1-4; D uncertain. CDR3 length equals 10 residues. The germline V gene encodes CDR1 DFQATT and CDR2 SNEGSKA (reference sequence). The ends were cut back, 6 bases at V and 8 bases at J, with 7 bases in the middle. The CDR3 is CSAPREKLFF. The CDR3 coding sequence is TGCAGTGCCCCGCGGGAAAAACTGTTTTTT.

V gene TRBV6-2 or TRBV6-3 combines with J gene TRBJ1-5; D not resolved. The CDR3 consists of 13 residues. V was shortened by 2 bases and J by 4 bases, with 6 bases between the two germline ends. Germline lookup yields CDR1 MNHEY and CDR2 SVGEGT. DNA of the CDR3: TGTGCCAGCAGTTACAAGTTAAATCAGCCCCAGCATTTT. Translation gives CASSYKLNQPQHF.

This clone was observed a handful of times. The chain combines TRBV6-5 with TRBJ2-5; tentative D call: TRBD1 (6 bases). Germline V CDR1 and CDR2: MNHEY, SVGAGI. CDR3 length: 14 residues. Trimming removed 7 bases at V and 1 base at J, with 13 bases between. CDR3 DNA sequence: TGTGCCAGCACCAGAACAGGGTTCCAAGAGACCCAGTACTTC. Translated, it gives CASTRTGFQETQYF.

The chain has TRBV2 and TRBJ1-2; possibly TRBD1 for D (5 bases). CDR1 SNHLY and CDR2 FYNNEI come from the germline V gene. The V end was cut by 4 bases, the J end by 3 bases, with 12 bases between. This CDR3 region has 14 residues. The CDR3: CASSGGRTYYGYTF. As DNA, the CDR3 is TGTGCCAGCAGTGGGGGACGAACGTACTATGGCTACACCTTC.

This chain uses TRBV5-8 with TRBJ1-3; D is unresolved. V was cut by 7 bases and J by 1 base, with 18 bases left in between. The CDR3 totals 16 residues. Germline lookup yields CDR1 SGHTS and CDR2 YDEGEE. DNA for the CDR3: TGTGCCAGCGCCCGTAGGGCTCGGCAGTCTGGAAACACCATATATTTT. Amino acid sequence: CASARRARQSGNTIYF.

The chain combines TRBV4-2 with TRBJ2-5; 16 nucleotides line up with TRBD2. CDR1 is LGHNA, CDR2 YNFKEQ, per germline. This CDR3 is 17 amino acids long. V dropped 4 bases and J dropped 5; count of bases not matched to a gene: 7. For the CDR3, the DNA is TGTGCCAGCAGCCCAGACGGGACTAGCGGGAGGGCGGAGACCCAGTACTTC. As protein: CASSPDGTSGRAETQYF.

CDR3 sequence (DNA): TGTGCCAGTAGTATAACAGGGTCCGGGGAGCTGTTTTTT. Amino acids: CASSITGSGELFF. The chain recombines TRBV19 with TRBJ2-2, with D maybe TRBD1 (6 bases). Trimming pared 2 bases from V and 6 bases from J, leaving 7 bases between. Germline V gives CDR1 LNHDA, CDR2 SQIVND (reference sequence). The CDR3 extends over 13 amino acids.

This clone was observed a few times. V usage is TRBV29-1 and J usage is TRBJ2-1; D perhaps matches TRBD2 (5 bases). The length of the CDR3 is 16 residues. V was trimmed by 2 bases and J by 6 bases, leaving 20 bases between them. CDR1 is SQVTM and CDR2 is ANQGSEA in the germline V gene. The CDR3 protein is CSVEFLPSWMVNEQFF. Written as DNA, the CDR3 is TGCAGCGTTGAATTCCTTCCTAGCTGGATGGTCAATGAGCAGTTCTTC.

This sequence joins TRBV5-4 and TRBJ2-5; TRBD2 aligns across 11 bases. Per germline, CDR1 SGHNT and CDR2 YYREEE (reference sequence). The CDR3 is 16 amino acids. V was pared by 5 bases and J by 5 bases, with 11 bases of the junction left unmatched. In DNA, the CDR3 is TGTGCCAGCAGGACTCTAGCGGGAGGCCCAGGGGAGACCCAGTACTTC. Protein sequence: CASRTLAGGPGETQYF.

V is TRBV7-9 and J is TRBJ1-6; D unresolved. CDR3 length: 14 amino acids. Germline loops: CDR1 SEHNR, CDR2 FQNEAQ (reference sequence). V dropped 3 bases and J dropped 9 bases, with 12 bases sitting between them. The CDR3 sequence: CASSFGTPGSPLHF. The DNA of the CDR3 is TGTGCCAGCAGCTTCGGCACTCCGGGTTCACCCCTCCACTTT.

This clone turned up a few times. The CDR3 DNA reads TGTGCCAGCAGCGGAACAGGGGAGACACTCTACGAGCAGTACTTC. This codes for CASSGTGETLYEQYF. The rearrangement joins TRBV6-5 to TRBJ2-7, with 7 bases that match TRBD1. Germline CDR1 is MNHEY and CDR2 is SVGAGI. The V segment lost 6 bases and the J segment 3 bases; nucleotides outside the gene matches: 11. The CDR3 spans 15 residues.

The chain recombines TRBV12-3 or TRBV12-4 with TRBJ1-2; possible D gene TRBD1, 5 bases. Trimming took 6 bases from V and 7 from J, leaving 9 bases between them. CDR3 length equals 11 residues. CDR3 DNA sequence: TGTGCCAGCAGCCCAGGGTCTGGCTACACCTTC. It specifies CASSPGSGYTF.

This clone occurred a few times. In DNA form, the CDR3 reads TGTGCCAGCAGTTACGCGGGGGTTACGGGAGAAAAACTGTTTTTT. This encodes CASSYAGVTGEKLFF. The genes are TRBV6-5 and TRBJ1-4, with a weak D call TRBD1 (5 bases). V shed 2 bases and J shed 8 bases, with 15 bases lying between them. Germline V CDR1 and CDR2: MNHEY, SVGAGI. The CDR3 sequence is 15 residues long.

This chain links TRBV6-5 with TRBJ1-1; D perhaps matches TRBD1 (5 bases). CDR1 MNHEY and CDR2 SVGAGI come from the germline V gene. The V gene lost 8 bases and the J gene lost 5 bases, with 18 bases spanning the gap. The CDR3 runs 14 residues. The CDR3 spells CASRRDPQGTEAFF. DNA of the CDR3: TGTGCCAGCCGCCGGGACCCCCAAGGAACTGAAGCTTTCTTT.

The chain has TRBV24-1 and TRBJ2-3; 10 nucleotides align to TRBD2. Germline-derived CDR1 and CDR2 are KGHDR and SFDVKD. This CDR3 comprises 15 residues. J lost 5 bases, V lost 9 bases, and 10 bases had no gene match. The CDR3 is CATHRGSSGGDTQYF. In nucleotides, the CDR3 is TGTGCCACCCACAGGGGGTCTAGCGGGGGAGATACGCAGTATTTT.

The V call is TRBV2, the J call TRBJ1-3; D not resolved. Per the germline V gene, CDR1 is SNHLY and CDR2 is FYNNEI. The length of the CDR3 is 17 residues. The V and J ends lost 2 bases and 0 bases respectively, with 14 bases between them. In DNA form, the CDR3 reads TGTGCCAGCAGTGAATTTGGGATAGGCAACTCTGGAAACACCATATATTTT. Its protein product is CASSEFGIGNSGNTIYF.

This clone was counted a few times. The rearrangement uses TRBV4-1 and TRBJ2-7; a possible D gene is TRBD1 (5 bases). Germline lookup yields CDR1 MGHRA and CDR2 YSYEKL. This CDR3 region has 15 residues. Trimming removed 1 base from V and 2 bases from J, with 12 bases in between. CDR3 loop: CASSQVGRAPYEQYF. In DNA, the CDR3 is TGCGCCAGCAGCCAAGTGGGCAGGGCTCCCTACGAGCAGTACTTC.

This clone was picked up a small number of times. J is TRBJ2-7 and V is TRBV2; D not certain. The ends were cut back, 5 bases at V and 3 bases at J, with 8 bases in the middle. This CDR3 is built from 12 residues. Germline CDR1 reads SNHLY; CDR2 reads FYNNEI. The CDR3 sequence is CASSWSGYEQYF. The CDR3 DNA reads TGTGCCAGCAGTTGGAGTGGCTACGAGCAGTACTTC.

This rearrangement joins TRBV5-1 to TRBJ1-2; D is possibly TRBD1 (6 bases). The V gene's germline CDR1 is SGHRS and CDR2 YFSETQ. The V end lost 3 bases, the J end lost 2 bases, and 11 bases lay between the germline ends. The CDR3 sequence is 14 residues long. Written as DNA, the CDR3 is TGCGCCAGCAGCTCCGGGACACCGAACTATGGCTACACCTTC. This codes for CASSSGTPNYGYTF.

V usage is TRBV7-9 and J usage is TRBJ1-2; 8 positions match TRBD1. With V trimmed by 8 bases and J by 2 bases, 7 bases remained unmatched. Germline assignment: CDR1 SEHNR and CDR2 FQNEAQ (reference sequence). This CDR3 is built from 14 residues. Here the CDR3 reads CASGGPGGNYGYTF. The CDR3 DNA follows: TGTGCCAGCGGGGGGCCAGGGGGCAACTATGGCTACACCTTC.

The chain uses TRBV19 and TRBJ2-5; TRBD1 agrees at 12 bases. The CDR3 consists of 14 residues. V shed 7 bases, J shed 5 bases, and the junction held 5 bases outside the gene matches. In germline, CDR1 is LNHDA, CDR2 SQIVND (reference sequence). This chain's CDR3 is CASMGTGGRETQYF. CDR3 sequence (DNA): TGTGCCAGTATGGGGACAGGGGGCCGGGAGACCCAGTACTTC.

In DNA, the CDR3 is TGTGCCACCAGTGATCGACAGGGGGATGAAAAACTGTTTTTT. It yields the protein CATSDRQGDEKLFF. V and J are TRBV24-1 and TRBJ1-4, with 9 bases aligning to TRBD1. Germline values: CDR1 KGHDR, CDR2 SFDVKD. V dropped 3 bases and J dropped 6; count of bases not matched to a gene: 1. This CDR3 region has 14 residues.

The chain combines TRBV6-5 with TRBJ1-2; 9 nucleotides agree with TRBD1. The CDR3 is 13 residues long. The V gene's germline CDR1 is MNHEY and CDR2 SVGAGI. J lost 4 bases, V lost 6 bases, and 3 bases had no gene match. CDR3 DNA: TGTGCCAGCAGACCGACAGGGGGCTATGGCTACACCTTC. Protein product: CASRPTGGYGYTF.

Sample share makes this clone medium-sized. The sample contains more than one DNA sequence encoding this CDR3. CDR3 residues: CASSLEQGAYNEQFF. The CDR3 region has the DNA TGTGCCAGCAGCTTAGAACAGGGGGCCTACAATGAGCAGTTCTTC. The chain employs TRBV11-3 and TRBJ2-1; 8 bases align to TRBD1. J gave up 2 bases and V 0 bases, and 0 bases lay outside the gene matches. Germline V gives CDR1 SGHNT, CDR2 YENEEA. The CDR3 has 15 residues.

V gene TRBV5-1 combines with J gene TRBJ2-4; D call uncertain. The CDR3 consists of 18 residues. Germline CDR1 and CDR2: SGHRS and YFSETQ. V was clipped by 0 bases and J by 2 bases, with 18 bases between them. CDR3 sequence (DNA): TGCGCCAGCAGCTTGGCCGGGTGGGCCACTGGGACCAAAAACATTCAGTACTTC. Its translation is CASSLAGWATGTKNIQYF.

The V and J genes are TRBV4-1 and TRBJ2-4, with D tentatively TRBD1 (6 bases). Germline CDR1 reads MGHRA; CDR2 reads YSYEKL. The CDR3 sequence is 15 residues long. The V and J ends lost 4 bases and 6 bases respectively, with 16 bases between them. CDR3 sequence: CASSLGELTGNIQYF. The CDR3, as DNA: TGCGCCAGCAGCCTGGGGGAGTTGACAGGAAACATTCAGTACTTC.

This sequence joins TRBV19 and TRBJ2-1, with D possibly TRBD2 on 6 matching bases. The CDR3 runs to 18 residues. The germline V and J ends were trimmed by 3 bases and 5 bases, with 23 bases remaining between them. The germline V gene encodes CDR1 LNHDA and CDR2 SQIVND (reference sequence). The CDR3, as DNA: TGTGCCAGTAGTATGGGGTTTTATAGCGGAGGAGGGGACAATGAGCAGTTCTTC. Amino acids: CASSMGFYSGGGDNEQFF.